This T cell receptor (beta chain) was profiled in a study of blood T cell repertoires in COVID-19. Study background: The study drew acute and convalescent COVID-19 samples from the United States, Italy and Spain. The analysed material was cDNA or gDNA that came from T cells, B-cell-depleted T cells, or PBMCs.

TCRdb's table, derived via immunoSEQ multiplex PCR, lists solely in-frame clones and lacks some. This sample has a few hundred thousand clones, with about 86% found just once. Researchers sorted participants into cohorts using their self-reported clinical history. In Cohort 3, a recovered donor had either two negative PCRs, clearance, or symptom resolution. Trimming removed 4 bases at V and 0 bases at J, with 14 bases between. CDR1 is MNHNS and CDR2 is SASEGT in the germline V gene. The CDR3 spans 16 residues. The sequenced material came from PBMCs or T cells enriched from blood (not recorded which). The clonotype was recovered from a woman between 50 and 59 years old who had recovered from COVID-19. The rearrangement uses TRBV6-1 and TRBJ2-3; a weak D match, TRBD2 (6 bases). CDR3 in amino acids: CASSAGLLYSTDTQYF. The CDR3 nucleotides read TGTGCCAGCAGTGCAGGACTACTATACAGCACAGATACGCAGTATTTT.